The T cell receptor (beta chain) described here comes from a study of blood T cell repertoires in COVID-19. In the study overall: The analysed material was cDNA or gDNA that came from T cells, B-cell-depleted T cells, or PBMCs.

Sequencing was performed with immunoSEQ multiplex PCR; in TCRdb, only in-frame clones are kept and a portion is missing. The sample yields about 48,000 clones, 85% seen once. The CDR3 has 15 residues. The J segment lost 0 bases and the V segment lost 4 bases, leaving 4 bases of the junction unmatched. From germline, CDR1 is SGHRS and CDR2 YFSETQ. The gene calls are TRBV5-1 and TRBJ1-1; 9 bases are shared with TRBD1. The source of this sequence is an older woman with acute or convalescent COVID-19. The sequencing input was peripheral blood. The CDR3 DNA sequence: TGCGCCAGCAGCCTGGACAGGGGATTGAACACTGAAGCTTTCTTT. Translation gives CASSLDRGLNTEAFF.